These 30 T cell receptor beta chains were all obtained from the same sample, sequenced in a study of T cells after yellow fever vaccination. One entry per CDR3 protein results from TCRdb running MiXCR on the 5' RACE reads. This sample has some 260,000 distinct CDR3 sequences, with roughly 5% found just once. Sequences were derived from CD4+ T cells sorted from PBMCs, sampled on the day of the yellow fever booster vaccination. Source of these receptors: a man aged 18 to 29 who received the YFV17D yellow fever vaccine.

This clonotype was seen a handful of times. The genes are TRBV4-2 and TRBJ1-4; possible D gene TRBD1, 5 bases. Per germline, CDR1 LGHNA and CDR2 YNFKEQ. CDR3 length: 16 amino acids. V was cut by 4 bases and J by 0 bases, with 12 bases left in between. The CDR3 sequence is CASSRGRQATNEKLFF. DNA for the CDR3: TGTGCCAGCAGCCGGGGACGCCAGGCAACTAATGAAAAACTGTTTTTT.

The chain is built from TRBV28 and TRBJ2-2; no clear D gene. The germline V gene encodes CDR1 MDHEN and CDR2 SYDVKM. Trimming stripped 5 bases from V and 7 bases from J, with 20 bases between. The CDR3 contains 16 residues. In DNA, the CDR3 is TGTGCCAGCAGTCCGCGATTACTGAGACCGTTCGGGGAGCTGTTTTTT. It specifies CASSPRLLRPFGELFF.

This clonotype occurred a few times. The J gene is TRBJ1-5, the V gene TRBV10-3; 7 nucleotides line up with TRBD1. Trimming took 4 bases from V and 2 from J; bases not matched to a gene: 5. CDR3 length equals 15 residues. The germline gives CDR1 ENHRY, CDR2 SYGVKD. The CDR3 reads CAISGNRGRNQPQHF. The CDR3, as DNA: TGTGCCATCAGTGGTAACAGGGGTCGCAATCAGCCCCAGCATTTT.

The V call is TRBV5-1, the J call TRBJ1-4, with D possibly being TRBD1 (5 bases). CDR3 size: 15 residues. Trimming left V 4 bases short and J 6 bases short, with 16 bases between. CDR1 is SGHRS, CDR2 YFSETQ, per germline. CDR3 sequence: CASSAVQGAYEKLFF. The CDR3 coding sequence is TGCGCCAGCAGCGCCGTCCAGGGAGCGTATGAAAAACTGTTTTTT. The full variable domain, its missing parts supplied by reference TRBV5-1 and TRBJ1-4, is KAGVTQTPRYLIKTRGQQVTLSCSPISGHRSVSWYQQTPGQGLQFLFEYFSETQRNKGNFPGRFSGRQFSNSRSEMNVSTLELGDSALYLCASSAVQGAYEKLFFGSGTQLSVL.

This clonotype occurred once. One junction end does not reproduce the germline sequence, and a read error may be involved. This sequence joins TRBV6-5 and TRBJ2-3; D is unclear. The CDR3 totals 14 residues. Germline V CDR1 and CDR2: MNHEY, SVGAGI. The CDR3 protein is CAGSRTLYADTQYF. CDR3 in DNA: TGTGCCGGCAGTCGAACCCTTTACGCAGATACGCAGTATTTT.

This clonotype occurred a few times. This CDR3 reads CSVPHSGGTNEKLFF. DNA for the CDR3: TGCAGCGTTCCCCACTCGGGAGGAACTAATGAAAAACTGTTTTTT. The gene calls are TRBV29-1 and TRBJ1-4; D is uncertain. Trimming left V 5 bases short and J 1 base short, with 14 bases between. The CDR3 spans 15 residues. Per germline, CDR1 SQVTM and CDR2 ANQGSEA.

This clonotype has just a few counts. The chain employs TRBV21-1 and TRBJ2-7; TRBD2, the D gene given by the table, was not confirmed from the DNA. TRBV21-1 is a known pseudogene. The CDR3 spans 19 residues. The CDR3 DNA reads as TGTGCCAGCAGCAAAGTGCCCGGGACTAGCGGGGGGGCGGCAGGAGAGCAGTACGTC. Its protein is CASSKVPGTSGGAAGEQYV.

Only a few counts were recorded for this clonotype. This chain uses TRBV5-1 with TRBJ2-5; D is ambiguous. Looked up from germline, CDR1 is SGHRS and CDR2 is YFSETQ. This CDR3 region has 13 residues. With 1 base removed from V and 5 bases from J, the gap between germline ends came to 9 bases. DNA of the CDR3: TGCGCCAGCAGCTTGTCCCCCGCCGAGACCCAGTACTTC. Translating it yields CASSLSPAETQYF.

This chain joins TRBV18 and TRBJ1-1; a possible D gene is TRBD1 (5 bases). V shed 6 bases and J shed 1 base, with 18 bases lying between them. CDR1 is KGHSH, CDR2 LQKENI, per germline. The CDR3 loop spans 16 amino acids. The CDR3 nucleotides are TGTGCCAGCTCCATGTCACGCGGGACGGCGAACACTGAAGCTTTCTTT. Translating gives CASSMSRGTANTEAFF.

Ten or more counts support this clonotype. This rearrangement joins TRBV25-1 to TRBJ2-3, with 7 bases lining up with TRBD2. The CDR3 runs to 13 residues. Unmatched junction bases numbered 0, after V lost 6 bases and J lost 0 bases. CDR1 and CDR2 from the germline V gene are MGHDK and SYGVNS. CDR3 protein: CASSGGSTDTQYF. In DNA, the CDR3 is TGTGCCAGCAGCGGGGGGAGCACAGATACGCAGTATTTT.

This clonotype was seen more than once but under ten times. The chain employs TRBV6-2 or TRBV6-3 and TRBJ2-1; TRBD2 aligns across 8 bases. The J segment lost 3 bases and the V segment lost 7 bases, leaving 8 bases of the junction unmatched. CDR3 length: 15 amino acids. Germline values: CDR1 MNHEY, CDR2 SVGEGT. The CDR3 reads CASIREAGVYNEQFF. The CDR3 nucleotides are TGTGCCAGCATTCGAGAAGCGGGGGTCTACAATGAGCAGTTCTTC.

This clonotype was seen repeatedly, ten times or more. The genes are TRBV20-1 and TRBJ1-1, with a tentative D call TRBD1 (5 bases). V shed 1 base and J shed 1 base, with 10 bases lying between them. This CDR3 contains 14 residues. The V gene's germline CDR1 is DFQATT and CDR2 SNEGSKA (reference sequence). The CDR3 reads CSARVGGPNTEAFF. The CDR3 bases are TGCAGTGCTAGAGTGGGGGGACCGAACACTGAAGCTTTCTTT.

This clonotype was counted many times. CDR3 in DNA: TGTGCCAGCAGCCGCCCGAATAATGACCTCTCTGGGGCCAACGTCCTGACTTTC. Translating gives CASSRPNNDLSGANVLTF. This chain connects TRBV5-6 to TRBJ2-6; D not certain. The CDR3 loop spans 18 amino acids. Trimming took 4 bases from V and 0 from J, leaving 17 bases between them. Germline V lookup: CDR1 SGHDT, CDR2 YYEEEE.

This clonotype was detected many times. The J gene is TRBJ2-7, the V gene TRBV7-8; D possibly corresponds to TRBD1 (6 bases). V lost 5 bases and J 1 base, leaving 15 bases between the germline ends. Germline CDR1 is SGHVS and CDR2 is FQNEAQ. The CDR3 contains 15 residues. DNA for the CDR3: TGTGCCAGCAGCCATTTAGACAGGTCTTCCTACGAGCAGTACGTC. Protein product: CASSHLDRSSYEQYV.

In its sample, this clonotype was seen many times. CDR3 amino acids: CASSQGLGQPQHF. CDR3 nucleotides: TGTGCCAGCAGCCAAGGATTAGGGCAGCCCCAGCATTTT. The V call is TRBV3-1, the J call TRBJ1-5; D ambiguous. The germline CDR1 and CDR2 sequences are LGHDT and YNNKEL (reference sequence). The CDR3 length is 13 residues. V lost 1 base, J lost 7 bases, and 8 bases lay in between. Filled out from reference TRBV3-1 and TRBJ1-5, the complete variable domain reads DTAVSQTPKYLVTQMGNDKSIKCEQNLGHDTMYWYKQDSKKFLKIMFSYNNKELIINETVPNRFSPKSPDKAHLNLHINSLELGDSAVYFCASSQGLGQPQHFGDGTRLSIL.

The sample holds a few counts of this clonotype. CDR3 DNA: TGTGCTAGTGGTTTGGTACCAGGGGGCTTCACTGAAGCTTTCTTT. Amino acid sequence: CASGLVPGGFTEAFF. This chain uses TRBV12-5 with TRBJ1-1, with 8 nucleotides matching TRBD1. CDR1 and CDR2 from the germline V gene are LGHNT and FRNRAP. CDR3 length equals 15 residues. V shed 0 bases, J shed 4 bases, and the junction held 4 bases outside the gene matches.

This clonotype was seen repeatedly, ten times or more. The J gene is TRBJ1-6, the V gene TRBV12-3 or TRBV12-4, with D possibly TRBD1 on 5 matching bases. The CDR3 loop spans 14 amino acids. Trimming took off 6 bases at V and 0 bases at J, with 6 bases between the two ends. The CDR3 protein is CASSDSSYNSPLHF. The CDR3 region has the DNA TGTGCCAGCAGCGACAGCTCCTATAATTCACCCCTCCACTTT.

This clonotype was recorded many times. V gene TRBV20-1 combines with J gene TRBJ1-2; 7 nucleotides line up with TRBD1. CDR1 and CDR2 (germline): DFQATT, SNEGSKA (reference sequence). This CDR3 has 13 residues. V was pared by 5 bases and J by 4 bases, with 7 bases of the junction left unmatched. In DNA form, the CDR3 reads TGCAGTGCTCGACGCGACAGGGTCTATGGCTACACCTTC. The encoded protein is CSARRDRVYGYTF.

This clonotype was seen a handful of times. The chain carries TRBV12-3 or TRBV12-4 and TRBJ1-5; 10 nucleotides agree with TRBD1. V trimming: 4 bases; J trimming: 7 bases; junction bases outside the gene matches: 7. This CDR3 region has 15 residues. CDR3 in amino acids: CASSSGTGVYQPQHF. DNA for the CDR3: TGTGCCAGCAGTTCCGGGACAGGGGTGTACCAGCCCCAGCATTTT.

This clonotype was seen a few times. This chain connects TRBV5-6 to TRBJ2-5; 11 positions agree with TRBD2. Germline V lookup: CDR1 SGHDT, CDR2 YYEEEE. The CDR3 is made up of 16 amino acids. Losses at the gene ends were 2 bases for V and 3 bases for J; bases not matched to a gene: 6. In nucleotides, the CDR3 is TGTGCCAGCAGCTTCTCACTAGCGGGGGACGAAGAGACCCAGTACTTC. Protein: CASSFSLAGDEETQYF.

The chain has TRBV6-5 and TRBJ1-1; D gene uncertain. Germline V lookup: CDR1 MNHEY, CDR2 SVGAGI. There are 13 residues in the CDR3. Trimming took 6 bases from V and 3 from J, leaving 11 bases between them. CDR3 region: CASSPVRYTEAFF. Written as DNA, the CDR3 is TGTGCCAGCAGCCCCGTTCGGTACACTGAAGCTTTCTTT.

This clonotype came up a few times. The DNA of the CDR3 is TGTGCCAGCAGCTTTCAGGGGAGCCCCCTGAACACTGAAGCTTTCTTT. This translates into CASSFQGSPLNTEAFF. The chain recombines TRBV7-3 with TRBJ1-1, with D possibly matching TRBD1 (6 bases). The CDR3 has 16 residues. V was cut by 3 bases and J by 0 bases, with 14 bases left in between. CDR1 is SGHTA and CDR2 is FQGTGA in the germline V gene.

In this sample, this clonotype turned up a few times. The chain joins TRBV19 to TRBJ2-6, with D tentatively TRBD2 (6 bases). The germline V gene has CDR1 LNHDA and CDR2 SQIVND (reference sequence). This CDR3 is 16 amino acids long. V lost 0 bases and J lost 2, with 8 bases in between. For the CDR3, the DNA is TGTGCCAGTAGTATAGAGGGGAGGCCTGGGGCCAACGTCCTGACTTTC. It is translated as CASSIEGRPGANVLTF.

This clonotype was counted between two and nine times. This rearrangement joins TRBV7-6 to TRBJ2-1, with 7 positions matching TRBD1. The germline V gene has CDR1 SGHVS and CDR2 FNYEAQ. The CDR3 is 15 amino acids. V dropped 0 bases and J dropped 7; count of bases not matched to a gene: 6. The CDR3 here is CASSLATGSWNEQFF. The CDR3 DNA reads as TGTGCCAGCAGCTTAGCGACAGGGTCGTGGAATGAGCAGTTCTTC. Full variable domain (rest looked up from reference TRBV7-6 and TRBJ2-1): GAGVSQSPRYKVTKRGQDVALRCDPISGHVSLYWYRQALGQGPEFLTYFNYEAQQDKSGLPNDRFSAERPEGSISTLTIQRTEQRDSAMYRCASSLATGSWNEQFFGPGTRLTVL.

The rearrangement links TRBV18 to TRBJ2-7, with a tentative D call TRBD2 (5 bases). V gave up 6 bases and J gave up 2 bases, with 11 bases separating them. Looked up from germline, CDR1 is KGHSH and CDR2 is LQKENI. This CDR3 contains 13 residues. The DNA for the CDR3 is TGTGCCAGCTCTCAAAGGGAGACCTACGAGCAGTACGTC. As protein: CASSQRETYEQYV.

This clonotype was seen only once. The chain has TRBV20-1 and TRBJ2-3, with TRBD2 identical over 8 bases. CDR1 and CDR2 from the germline V gene are DFQATT and SNEGSKA (reference sequence). The CDR3 is 16 amino acids. Losses at the gene ends were 5 bases for V and 5 bases for J; bases not matched to a gene: 15. This CDR3 reads CSAARGGLLQGDTQYF. The CDR3 DNA reads TGCAGTGCTGCTCGCGGGGGGCTCTTGCAGGGAGATACGCAGTATTTT.

The chain employs TRBV20-1 and TRBJ2-1, with 10 bases matching TRBD1. Germline V gene data show CDR1 as DFQATT and CDR2 as SNEGSKA (reference sequence). Trimming cost V 5 bases and J 7 bases; bases outside gene matches: 8. The CDR3 extends over 14 amino acids. The DNA for the CDR3 is TGCAGTGCTGAGGACAGGGGGAAGCGGAATGAGCAGTTCTTC. Translation: CSAEDRGKRNEQFF.

This chain connects TRBV6-5 to TRBJ1-2; the match to TRBD1 covers 9 bases. The CDR3 sequence is 12 residues long. Germline CDR1 reads MNHEY; CDR2 reads SVGAGI. V gave up 8 bases and J gave up 13 bases; unmatched junction bases: 11. The CDR3 loop is CASQPGQGSRTF. The CDR3 DNA is TGTGCCAGCCAACCGGGACAGGGTAGTCGCACCTTC.

This clonotype was seen only a few times. V usage is TRBV28 and J usage is TRBJ1-2, with D unresolved. V shed 8 bases and J shed 4 bases, with 8 bases lying between them. This CDR3 is 11 amino acids long. Germline-derived CDR1 and CDR2 are MDHEN and SYDVKM. This CDR3 is CASGMSYGYTF. The CDR3 coding sequence is TGTGCCAGCGGAATGAGCTATGGCTACACCTTC.

This clonotype was detected a few times. The V gene is TRBV4-3, the J gene TRBJ2-5; 7 bases match TRBD1. Unmatched junction bases numbered 2, after V lost 0 bases and J lost 1 base. The CDR3 consists of 15 residues. Germline V gene data show CDR1 as LGHNA and CDR2 as YSLEER. In DNA form, the CDR3 reads TGCGCCAGCAGCCAAGATCACAGGGGCCAAGAGACCCAGTACTTC. Translated, it gives CASSQDHRGQETQYF.